This TCR beta chain is from a study of shared clonotypes between healthy human individuals (TCRdb year 2020). About the full investigation: A few men and a couple of women, aged 18 to 49 years, made up the cohort. To estimate repertoire size and how much clonotype sharing occurs between individuals, the study deeply sequenced the blood TCR repertoires of five or six healthy adults. Per donor, leukapheresis produced somewhere between about 0.94 and 10 billion PBMCs. To increase sequencing depth and limit assay-specific biases, different laboratories used diverse techniques to prepare libraries and sequence TCR repertoires. Per donor, three plates each were used for CD4 naive and CD4 memory, two for CD8 naive, and one for CD8 memory.

Using the deep immunoSEQ assay, TCR CDR3 regions were amplified from genomic DNA by multiplex PCR. Extracted genomic DNA from each cell subset was spread evenly across all wells of several immunoSEQ 96-well plates, with each plate serving as a replicate. For sorted subsets, 150 to 200 ng genomic DNA, equal to 30,000 or so T cell genomes, was loaded into each replicate PCR. Purified libraries were measured with a Qubit 3.0 fluorometer, size-checked on a Bioanalyzer 2100, and measured again with the KAPA Library Quantification kit. Each immunoSEQ 96-well plate was sequenced on its own single-read 150-cycle Illumina NextSeq 550 flow cell. Per the original workflow: Because the immunoSEQ output held only junctional sequences and lacked quality scores, the filtering could not match the filtering applied to full-length reads. To assign V/J genes and CDR3, sequences were annotated against IMGT germline references using PyIR, a Python wrapper for IgBLAST v1.9. Reads were filtered out if the reads had weak V/J assignments (E-value above 1e-6), no CDR3, stop codons, out-of-frame junctions, or ambiguous translated residues. A V3J clonotype was defined by an identical inferred V gene, J gene, and CDR3 amino acid sequence. The percentage overlap between two repertoires was calculated by dividing the number of shared unique clonotypes by the size of the smaller repertoire. Three approaches were used to assess repertoire richness: RTK rarefaction, the Chao1 estimator, and Recon v2.1 estimates of unobserved clonotypes. Generation probabilities for all TCRbeta clonotypes obtained by the gDNA method from several donors were computed using OLGA. The clones in this table, taken by TCRdb from immuneACCESS, are in-frame only. Not every clone is retained; where verified, under half of the shortfall comes from an unresolved V gene, and the cause of the rest is unknown. Clone size and the V and J calls come from that table; the DNA yielded D and trimming. In all, the sample holds around 2,000,000 clones, and just under 95% of those were seen once. Around 1% of the sample rests with the top ten.

The cysteine opens and the phenylalanine closes a CDR3 of 17 amino acids. Only the CDR3 DNA stays, 51 bases, in frame from base 1. The germline V gene provides CDR1 SGDLS and CDR2 YYNGEE. V and J lose 4 bases and 0 bases, and a span of 14 bases separates them. General conclusions and limits of the study: Higher generation probabilities were observed for clonotypes shared by all four sorted-subset donors than for non-shared clonotypes. Sampling was restricted to blood, and TCR repertoires in tissue are likely to differ from TCR repertoires in blood. Incomplete sequencing was indicated by rarefaction of sorted-subset datasets, despite the large sequencing depth. Approximately 5% of naive CD4, around 3.6% of naive CD8, 2.3% of memory CD4, and about 0.4% of memory CD8 clonotypes were shared across several donors. The small number of donors limited the genetic and exposure-history diversity represented. Larger estimated clonotype richness was generally found for naive subsets than for memory subsets. Based on pairwise subsampling, the degree of clonotype sharing among donors was expected to be affected by sequencing depth.

A remark on this clone: Its antigen has not been determined. Base qualities are not at hand, and no much larger clone is one base apart.

For the CD8 naive samples, CD45RO-negative cells were positively selected for CCR7, yielding a CD45RA+CCR7+ population from which TemRA cells were excluded. Donors were healthy HIV-negative adults with no recently reported acute infections or vaccinations. Every donor was a Caucasian adult living in Nashville, Tennessee, USA. Blood was collected by leukapheresis, and PBMCs were isolated by Ficoll-Histopaque density gradient centrifugation and then cryopreserved in liquid nitrogen vapor phase. Analytical flow cytometry was used to check the purity and quantity of each magnetically sorted T cell population. Genomic DNA was isolated from every sorted fraction and measured by UV absorbance on a Nanodrop 2000c.

The source is a man aged 18 to 29 in good health. The V and J segments used are TRBV9 and TRBJ2-6; no D gene can be assigned with confidence. Sequencing was done on a sample of naive CD8+ T cells sorted from blood. Reading the label with the study, this specimen's cell subset or site is: CD45RA+CCR7+. In nucleotide form, the sequence is TGTGCCAGCAGCCCCGTAATGTCCTACTCTGGGGCCAACGTCCTGACTTTC. It is translated as CASSPVMSYSGANVLTF.